These T cell receptor beta chains were read from a single sample in a study of blood T cell repertoires in COVID-19. Clones were sequenced by immunoSEQ multiplex PCR, and TCRdb holds only the in-frame ones, with some missing. The sample has fewer than 250,000 clones; roughly 82% are singletons. Sequenced input: peripheral blood. These receptors all stem from a woman in her 70s with acute or convalescent COVID-19. Each CDR3 is given with its conserved first and last residue. Fields, in order: clone size, J gene, V gene, D gene, CDR3 DNA, CDR3 protein. The D gene is left open where the match is weak. Some rows have no size entry. The others give once, few or many, or a class for an expanded clone.

clone size: -; J gene: TRBJ1-2; V gene: TRBV27; D gene: TRBD1; CDR3 DNA: TGTGCCAGTTCGGACAGGGGGAACTATGGCTACACCTTC; CDR3 protein: CASSDRGNYGYTF
clone size: -; J gene: TRBJ1-6; V gene: TRBV7-2; D gene: -; CDR3 DNA: TGTGCCAGCAGCTTATCGGTAACCGAGAATTCACCCCTCCACTTT; CDR3 protein: CASSLSVTENSPLHF
clone size: -; J gene: TRBJ1-1; V gene: TRBV28; D gene: TRBD1; CDR3 DNA: TGTGCCAGCAGTTCAGGGGGGCCTAACACTGAAGCTTTCTTT; CDR3 protein: CASSSGGPNTEAFF
clone size: -; J gene: TRBJ1-5; V gene: TRBV20-1; D gene: TRBD1; CDR3 DNA: TGCAGTGCTAGTATCACGGACAGGAGGAGTGATCAGCCCCAGCATTTT; CDR3 protein: CSASITDRRSDQPQHF
clone size: -; J gene: TRBJ1-2; V gene: TRBV4-3; D gene: -; CDR3 DNA: TGCGCCAGCAGCCAATTAATGACAGAGCCCTTATCCTACACCTTC; CDR3 protein: CASSQLMTEPLSYTF
clone size: -; J gene: TRBJ2-7; V gene: TRBV18; D gene: -; CDR3 DNA: TGTGCCAGCTCACCCACGGAGGGCTACGAGCAGTACTTC; CDR3 protein: CASSPTEGYEQYF
clone size: -; J gene: TRBJ1-1; V gene: TRBV5-1; D gene: -; CDR3 DNA: TGCGCCAGCAGCTATCCCGAGCAGGCTCAAGCTTTCTTT; CDR3 protein: CASSYPEQAQAFF
clone size: -; J gene: TRBJ1-5; V gene: TRBV28; D gene: TRBD1; CDR3 DNA: TGTGCCAGCAGTTTATTGGCAGGGGGCAAGCCCCAGCATTTT; CDR3 protein: CASSLLAGGKPQHF
clone size: -; J gene: TRBJ1-6; V gene: TRBV28; D gene: -; CDR3 DNA: TGTGCCAGCAGTTCAAGAGGGAGGCCCTATAATTCACCCCTCCACTTT; CDR3 protein: CASSSRGRPYNSPLHF
clone size: -; J gene: TRBJ1-1; V gene: TRBV7-2; D gene: -; CDR3 DNA: TGTGCCAGCAGCCTGAGACAGCAACGTTTGAACACTGAAGCTTTCTTT; CDR3 protein: CASSLRQQRLNTEAFF
clone size: -; J gene: TRBJ1-2; V gene: TRBV19; D gene: TRBD1; CDR3 DNA: TGTGCCAGTAGTCTCTCGAAGGGACAGGGCTATGGCTACACCTTC; CDR3 protein: CASSLSKGQGYGYTF
clone size: -; J gene: TRBJ1-4; V gene: TRBV7-9; D gene: -; CDR3 DNA: TGTGCCAGCAGCTTAGCAGGGAGGTCTAATGAAAAACTGTTTTTT; CDR3 protein: CASSLAGRSNEKLFF
clone size: -; J gene: TRBJ1-5; V gene: TRBV28; D gene: -; CDR3 DNA: TGTGCCAGCAGTTTCCTCGGTCGCGGGCCCCAGCATTTT; CDR3 protein: CASSFLGRGPQHF
clone size: few; J gene: TRBJ1-6; V gene: TRBV28; D gene: -; CDR3 DNA: TGTGCCAGCACGGAGGCCTCTCTGGTCCACTTT; CDR3 protein: CASTEASLVHF
clone size: -; J gene: TRBJ2-7; V gene: TRBV11-3; D gene: -; CDR3 DNA: TGTGCCAGCAGCTTATCGGTTAGGCGGTCCGCCCACGAGCAGTACTTC; CDR3 protein: CASSLSVRRSAHEQYF
clone size: -; J gene: TRBJ1-6; V gene: TRBV7-9; D gene: -; CDR3 DNA: TGTGCCAGCAGCTTAGTGGAGACAGGAAATTCACCCCTCCACTTT; CDR3 protein: CASSLVETGNSPLHF
clone size: -; J gene: TRBJ1-1; V gene: TRBV2; D gene: -; CDR3 DNA: TGTGCCAGCAGTGCCCAAGTTAGAGCTTTCTTT; CDR3 protein: CASSAQVRAFF
clone size: -; J gene: TRBJ2-1; V gene: TRBV9; D gene: TRBD2; CDR3 DNA: TGTGCCAGCAGCGAGAGACTAGCGGGGGGGATAGGTGAGCAGTTCTTC; CDR3 protein: CASSERLAGGIGEQFF
clone size: -; J gene: TRBJ1-5; V gene: TRBV6-5; D gene: -; CDR3 DNA: TGTGCCAGCAGCAACAGGTATAGCAATCAGCCCCAGCATTTT; CDR3 protein: CASSNRYSNQPQHF
clone size: -; J gene: TRBJ1-4; V gene: TRBV15; D gene: TRBD1; CDR3 DNA: TGTGCCACCAGCAATCGACCAGGGGGTATTAATGAAAAACTGTTTTTT; CDR3 protein: CATSNRPGGINEKLFF
clone size: -; J gene: TRBJ2-3; V gene: TRBV7-2; D gene: -; CDR3 DNA: TGTGCCAGCAGTCCCCGGCGAGGGGGTTTTGCAGATACGCAGTATTTT; CDR3 protein: CASSPRRGGFADTQYF
clone size: few; J gene: TRBJ1-1; V gene: TRBV6-1; D gene: -; CDR3 DNA: TGTGCCAGCAGTGAATCTGTGCGGGTATGGGCTTTCTTT; CDR3 protein: CASSESVRVWAFF
clone size: -; J gene: TRBJ2-7; V gene: TRBV6-1; D gene: TRBD1; CDR3 DNA: TGTGCCAGCAGTGACCGGGACAGGGGTCCCTACGAGCAGTACTTC; CDR3 protein: CASSDRDRGPYEQYF
clone size: few; J gene: TRBJ1-1; V gene: TRBV12-3/TRBV12-4; D gene: TRBD1; CDR3 DNA: TGTGCCAGCAGGAGACAGGGAGTCACTGAAGCTTTCTTT; CDR3 protein: CASRRQGVTEAFF
clone size: -; J gene: TRBJ2-1; V gene: TRBV7-2; D gene: TRBD2; CDR3 DNA: TGTGCCAGCAGCTTGACTAGCGGATACTACAATGAGCAGTTCTTC; CDR3 protein: CASSLTSGYYNEQFF
clone size: few; J gene: TRBJ2-3; V gene: TRBV15; D gene: TRBD1; CDR3 DNA: TGTGCCACCAGCAGCGTACAAGGGACAGGGGAGTTTAGAACAGATACGCAGTATTTT; CDR3 protein: CATSSVQGTGEFRTDTQYF
clone size: few; J gene: TRBJ2-7; V gene: TRBV4-3; D gene: -; CDR3 DNA: TGCGCCAGCAGCCTCAAGTGGCCCGCTTCCTACGAGCAGTACTTC; CDR3 protein: CASSLKWPASYEQYF
clone size: -; J gene: TRBJ1-4; V gene: TRBV28; D gene: TRBD1; CDR3 DNA: TGTGCCAGTAACACCGGGACAGGGGGAGAAAAACTGTTTTTT; CDR3 protein: CASNTGTGGEKLFF
clone size: few; J gene: TRBJ1-2; V gene: TRBV27; D gene: -; CDR3 DNA: TGTGCCAGCAGTTTCAGGACAGATTTGGGCTACACCTTC; CDR3 protein: CASSFRTDLGYTF
clone size: -; J gene: TRBJ1-1; V gene: TRBV6-5; D gene: -; CDR3 DNA: TGTGCCAGCAGTCAGGGGTTCGTGAACACTGAAGCTTTCTTT; CDR3 protein: CASSQGFVNTEAFF
clone size: -; J gene: TRBJ2-1; V gene: TRBV2; D gene: TRBD2; CDR3 DNA: TGTGCCAGCAGTGATGAAGCGGGGGAGGTTGAGCAGTTCTTC; CDR3 protein: CASSDEAGEVEQFF
clone size: -; J gene: TRBJ2-7; V gene: TRBV7-6; D gene: -; CDR3 DNA: TGTGCCAGCAGCTTAGGGGGGCGGAACTCCTACGAGCAGTACTTC; CDR3 protein: CASSLGGRNSYEQYF
clone size: -; J gene: TRBJ1-2; V gene: TRBV28; D gene: -; CDR3 DNA: TGTGCCACCCGGGGGGCCAACTATGGCTACACCTTC; CDR3 protein: CATRGANYGYTF
clone size: -; J gene: TRBJ1-1; V gene: TRBV2; D gene: TRBD1; CDR3 DNA: TGTGCCAGCAGCGAGGGACAGGTAAGAGCGGCTTTCTTT; CDR3 protein: CASSEGQVRAAFF
clone size: -; J gene: TRBJ2-2; V gene: TRBV29-1; D gene: -; CDR3 DNA: TGCAGCGTTTCTCCGGGACAGAACACCGGGGAGCTGTTTTTT; CDR3 protein: CSVSPGQNTGELFF
clone size: once; J gene: TRBJ1-1; V gene: TRBV2; D gene: TRBD1; CDR3 DNA: TGTGCCAGCAGTTCAGGGGGCTTTGGTGAAGCTTTCTTT; CDR3 protein: CASSSGGFGEAFF
clone size: -; J gene: TRBJ1-6; V gene: TRBV25-1; D gene: -; CDR3 DNA: TGTGCCAGCACCGCAGGGGCAGGGTACGGTTCACCCCTCCACTTT; CDR3 protein: CASTAGAGYGSPLHF
clone size: -; J gene: TRBJ2-7; V gene: TRBV5-4; D gene: -; CDR3 DNA: TGTGCCAGCAGCTTGGACCTCGACGGAGCCTACGAGCAGTACTTC; CDR3 protein: CASSLDLDGAYEQYF